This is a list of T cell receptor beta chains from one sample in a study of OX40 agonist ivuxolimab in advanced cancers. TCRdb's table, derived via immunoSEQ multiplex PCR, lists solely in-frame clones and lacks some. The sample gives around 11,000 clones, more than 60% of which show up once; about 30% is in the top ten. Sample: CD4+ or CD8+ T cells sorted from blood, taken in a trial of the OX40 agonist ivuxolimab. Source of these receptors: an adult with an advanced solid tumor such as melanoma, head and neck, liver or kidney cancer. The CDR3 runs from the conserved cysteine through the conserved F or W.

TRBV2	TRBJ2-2	CASSEGHDTGELFF
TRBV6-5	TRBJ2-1	CASSDTEKGEQFF
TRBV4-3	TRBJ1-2	CASSHGQGDGYTF
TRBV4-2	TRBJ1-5	CASSQDHAGQGQPQHF
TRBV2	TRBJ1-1	CASKWGDRDTEAFF
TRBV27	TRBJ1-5	CASSKDIGVFQPQHF
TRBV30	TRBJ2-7	CAWSVLVREGSYEQYF
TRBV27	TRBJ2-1	CASSTTGSQLAYNEQFF
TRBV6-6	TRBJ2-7	CASSDRLSYEQYF
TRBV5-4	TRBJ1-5	CASSWVSGSNQPQHF
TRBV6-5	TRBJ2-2	CASSYSSTDGELFF
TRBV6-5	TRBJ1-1	CASSYSGGGTEAFF
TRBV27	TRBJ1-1	CASSLSGTEAFF
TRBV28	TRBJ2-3	CASGPQGEETDTQYF
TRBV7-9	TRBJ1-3	CASSGGNTIYF
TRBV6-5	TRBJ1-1	CASTRGPNTEAFF
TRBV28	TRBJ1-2	CASTSVGGRNYGYTF
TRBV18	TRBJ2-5	CASSPYPQGNPTGFQETQYF
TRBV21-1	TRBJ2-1	CASSNRTDIWVYNEQFF
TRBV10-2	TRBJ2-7	CASSIYNEQYF
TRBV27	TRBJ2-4	CASSLSGQGYIQYF
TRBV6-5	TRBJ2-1	CATQQGRVTYNEQFF
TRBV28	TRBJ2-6	CASGDLRIWDSGANVLTF
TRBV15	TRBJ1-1	CATSRGDRERANTEAFF
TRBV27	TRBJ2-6	CASSLSGANVLTF
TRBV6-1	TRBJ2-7	CASSNGLEDYEQYF
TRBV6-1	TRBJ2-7	CATQPRDSSYEQYF
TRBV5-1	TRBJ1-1	CASSLWEQPNTEAFF
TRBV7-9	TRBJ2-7	CASSLGWGVETYEQYF
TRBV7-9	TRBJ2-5	CASSLLAGGQETQYF
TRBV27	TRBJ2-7	CASLEMGGSRSYEQYF
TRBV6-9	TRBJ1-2	CASSALTWEGQVTF
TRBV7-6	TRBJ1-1	CASSLGDRENTEAFF
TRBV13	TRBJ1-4	CASSLGVGLGSDNEKLFF
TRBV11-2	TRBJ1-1	CASSLDELSPREGFF
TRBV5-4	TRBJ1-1	CASSLLQGSYTEAFF
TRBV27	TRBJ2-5	CASSLVGARPETQYF
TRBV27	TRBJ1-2	CASSFGSLYGYTF
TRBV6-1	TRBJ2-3	CASSESSTSGGSYTDTQYF
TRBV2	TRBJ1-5	CASRGLNQPQHF
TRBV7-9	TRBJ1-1	CASSPTGSTNTEAFF
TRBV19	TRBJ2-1	CASSIQPAGVNEQFF
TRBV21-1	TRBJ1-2	CASSKAGGRDGSLNYGYTF
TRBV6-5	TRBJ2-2	CASSYSRVGELFF
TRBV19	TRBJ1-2	CASKGAGYTF
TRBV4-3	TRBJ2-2	CASSHRTDTGELFF
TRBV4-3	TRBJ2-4	CASSLGTGGALDIQYF
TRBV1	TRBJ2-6	CTSRQSRANVLTF
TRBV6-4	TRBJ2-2	CASSDRDTGELFF
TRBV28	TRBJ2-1	CASRPLLAANYNEQFF
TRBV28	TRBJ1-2	CASTPRWGNVYGYTF
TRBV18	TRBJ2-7	CASSPGLAEEQYF
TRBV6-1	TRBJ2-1	CASSEILGGGVGDEQFF
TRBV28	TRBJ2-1	CASSLGTRPFSSYNEQFF
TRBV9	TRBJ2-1	CASSVEGGEQFF
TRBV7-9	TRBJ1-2	CASSQGGTHYGYTF
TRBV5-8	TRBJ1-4	CASSPPGQGLFF
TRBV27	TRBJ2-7	CASSSQGGQAGALYEQYF
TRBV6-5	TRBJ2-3	CASSYNGGFDTQYF
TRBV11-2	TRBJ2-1	CASSRTSGSVYNEQFF